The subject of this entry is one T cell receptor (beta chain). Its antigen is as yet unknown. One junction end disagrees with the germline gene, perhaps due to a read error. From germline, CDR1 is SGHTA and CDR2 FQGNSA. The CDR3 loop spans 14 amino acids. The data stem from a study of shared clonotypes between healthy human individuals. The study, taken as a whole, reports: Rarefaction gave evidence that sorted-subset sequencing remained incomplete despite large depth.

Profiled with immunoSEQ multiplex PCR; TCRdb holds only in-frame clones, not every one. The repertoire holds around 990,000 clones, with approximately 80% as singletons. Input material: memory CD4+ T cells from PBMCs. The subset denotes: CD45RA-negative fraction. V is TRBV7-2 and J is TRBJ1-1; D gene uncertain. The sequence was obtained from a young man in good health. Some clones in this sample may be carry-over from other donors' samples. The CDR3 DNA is TGTGCCAGCAGCCAAGGACTCCCCGGCACTGAAGCTTCCTTT. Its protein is CASSQGLPGTEASF.